Shown below are 8 T cell receptor beta chains from a single sample sequenced in a study of graft-versus-host responses after intestinal transplantation (dated by TCRdb to about 2021). Library preparation was by the immunoSEQ multiplex PCR assay. The table was pulled from immuneACCESS by TCRdb, which kept in-frame rearrangements only. Such tables lose some clones; where checked, under half of the loss comes from unresolved V genes, and the rest has no known cause. The sample table contains about 54,000 clones; only one count was recorded for about 90% of them. Over 4.5% of the sample lies in the top ten. The specimen comprised PBMCs, sampled around 95 weeks after intestinal transplant. The receptors here all came from a human patient who received an intestinal transplant, so some T cells may come from the graft donor.

The chain couples TRBV29-1 to TRBJ2-5; no reliable D call. V shed 1 base and J shed 5 bases, with 14 bases lying between them. The CDR3 is 14 residues long. From germline, CDR1 is SQVTM and CDR2 ANQGSEA. In DNA, the CDR3 is TGCAGCGTTGAAGGCCGGGCCCAAAGGGAGACCCAGTACTTC. This codes for CSVEGRAQRETQYF.

This clone showed up just a few times. This chain uses TRBV5-4 with TRBJ2-2; 9 nucleotides agree with TRBD1. J gave up 3 bases and V 2 bases, and 5 bases lay outside the gene matches. The germline gives CDR1 SGHNT, CDR2 YYREEE (reference sequence). The CDR3 has 16 residues. CDR3 DNA sequence: TGTGCCAGCAGCTTAGGGGACAGGGTTTACACCGGGGAGCTGTTTTTT. It translates to CASSLGDRVYTGELFF.

The chain uses TRBV19 and TRBJ2-3, with D perhaps TRBD1 or TRBD2 (5 bases each). The V end was cut by 4 bases, the J end by 4 bases, with 12 bases between. Germline CDR1 LNHDA, CDR2 SQIVND (reference sequence). CDR3 size: 14 residues. The CDR3 sequence is CASSTDRGADTQYF. The CDR3 nucleotides read TGTGCCAGTAGTACGGACCGGGGCGCAGATACGCAGTATTTT.

The gene calls are TRBV6-1 and TRBJ2-5; D unclear. Germline V CDR1 and CDR2: MNHNS, SASEGT. The CDR3 covers 13 residues. The V and J ends lost 4 bases and 4 bases respectively, with 10 bases between them. The CDR3 DNA follows: TGTGCCAGCAGTGTAAGGAATTTAGAGACCCAGTACTTC. Translating it yields CASSVRNLETQYF.

V gene TRBV10-1 combines with J gene TRBJ2-1; 9 positions agree with TRBD1. The V segment lost 0 bases and the J segment 4 bases; nucleotides outside the gene matches: 13. This CDR3 is 19 amino acids long. Germline V gene sequence: CDR1 WNHNN, CDR2 SYGVQD (reference sequence). CDR3 DNA: TGCGCCAGCAGTGAGTCGAAACGACAGATAGGGACAGGGTACAATGAGCAGTTCTTC. It codes for CASSESKRQIGTGYNEQFF.

The chain combines TRBV4-1 with TRBJ2-1, with 7 nucleotides matching TRBD1. In germline, CDR1 is MGHRA, CDR2 YSYEKL. The ends lost 10 bases at V and 7 bases at J; junction bases unmatched: 10. The CDR3 spans 13 residues. The CDR3 DNA reads as TGCGCCACCGGACAGGCCTTAACTAATGAGCAGTTCTTC. It encodes CATGQALTNEQFF.

V is TRBV18 and J is TRBJ2-3; D not resolved. Deletions cut 3 bases from V and 3 bases from J, with 13 bases between. This CDR3 has 15 amino acids. CDR1 and CDR2 from the germline V gene are KGHSH and LQKENI. DNA of the CDR3: TGTGCCAGCTCACCGCGTTCGAGTCGAACAGATACGCAGTATTTT. Amino acids: CASSPRSSRTDTQYF.

CDR3 residues: CASSLDRPGWGGNTIYF. The CDR3 bases are TGTGCCAGCAGCTTAGATCGTCCAGGATGGGGTGGAAACACCATATATTTT. This chain joins TRBV7-6 and TRBJ1-3; the D is unclear. The V gene lost 1 base and the J gene lost 3 bases, with 16 bases spanning the gap. The CDR3 loop spans 17 amino acids. Germline CDR1 reads SGHVS; CDR2 reads FNYEAQ. Full variable domain (missing parts from reference TRBV7-6 and TRBJ1-3): GAGVSQSPRYKVTKRGQDVALRCDPISGHVSLYWYRQALGQGPEFLTYFNYEAQQDKSGLPNDRFSAERPEGSISTLTIQRTEQRDSAMYRCASSLDRPGWGGNTIYFGEGSWLTVV.